Described below is a single T cell receptor (beta chain) sequence and its context. Antigen unknown. The data belong to a study of OX40 agonist ivuxolimab in advanced cancers. Study as a whole: Cohort: around 79% men, mean age approximately 60, aged roughly 23 to 79. Study-level results: The 0.1-3.0 mg/kg partial responders had among the lowest clonal expansion. In the expanded peripheral T cells, antigen specificity was never determined.

Profiled with immunoSEQ multiplex PCR; TCRdb holds only in-frame clones, not every one. The sample contains 45,000 to 70,000 clones, about 86% of which appear only once. Any history of autoimmune disease or systemic immunosuppression disqualified patients. The TCR was taken from an adult with an advanced solid tumor such as melanoma, head and neck, liver or kidney cancer. The material was CD4+ or CD8+ T cells sorted from blood, obtained in a trial of the OX40 agonist ivuxolimab.

CDR3 loop: CASPPPGQGYTGELFF. In nucleotides, the CDR3 is TGTGCCAGCCCCCCCCCGGGACAGGGATACACCGGGGAGCTGTTTTTT. The V gene is TRBV25-1, the J gene TRBJ2-2, with 9 nucleotides matching TRBD1. J lost 3 bases, V lost 8 bases, and 10 bases had no gene match. Germline V gene data show CDR1 as MGHDK and CDR2 as SYGVNS. CDR3 length: 16 amino acids.